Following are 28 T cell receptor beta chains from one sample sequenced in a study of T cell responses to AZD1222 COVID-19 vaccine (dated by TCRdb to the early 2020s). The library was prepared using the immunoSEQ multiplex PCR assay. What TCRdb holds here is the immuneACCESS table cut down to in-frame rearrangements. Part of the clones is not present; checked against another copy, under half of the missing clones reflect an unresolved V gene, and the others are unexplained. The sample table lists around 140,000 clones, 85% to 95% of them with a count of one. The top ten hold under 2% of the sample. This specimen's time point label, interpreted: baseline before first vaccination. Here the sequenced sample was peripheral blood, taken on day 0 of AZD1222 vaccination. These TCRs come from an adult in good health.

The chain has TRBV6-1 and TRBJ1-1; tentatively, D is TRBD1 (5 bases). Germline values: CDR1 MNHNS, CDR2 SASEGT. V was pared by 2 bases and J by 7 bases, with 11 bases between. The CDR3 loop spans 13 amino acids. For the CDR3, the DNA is TGTGCCAGCAGTGAAATTGTACAGGATGAAGCTTTCTTT. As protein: CASSEIVQDEAFF.

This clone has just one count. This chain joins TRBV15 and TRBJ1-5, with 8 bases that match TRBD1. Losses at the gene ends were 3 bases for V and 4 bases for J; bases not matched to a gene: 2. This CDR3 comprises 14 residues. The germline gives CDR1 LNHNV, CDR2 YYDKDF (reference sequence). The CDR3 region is CATSSGQGNQPQHF. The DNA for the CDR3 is TGTGCCACCAGCAGCGGACAGGGAAATCAGCCCCAGCATTTT.

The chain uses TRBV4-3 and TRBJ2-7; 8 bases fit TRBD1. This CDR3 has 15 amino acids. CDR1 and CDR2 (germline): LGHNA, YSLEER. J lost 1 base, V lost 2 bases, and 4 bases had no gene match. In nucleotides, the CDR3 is TGCGCCAGCAGCCAAATGGGACAGGCGTCCTACGAGCAGTACTTC. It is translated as CASSQMGQASYEQYF.

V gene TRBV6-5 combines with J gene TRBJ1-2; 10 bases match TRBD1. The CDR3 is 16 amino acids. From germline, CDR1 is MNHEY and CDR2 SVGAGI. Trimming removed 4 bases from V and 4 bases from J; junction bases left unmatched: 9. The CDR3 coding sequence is TGTGCCAGCAGTTTCCCCCGGGACAGGGGATTCTATGGCTACACCTTC. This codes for CASSFPRDRGFYGYTF.

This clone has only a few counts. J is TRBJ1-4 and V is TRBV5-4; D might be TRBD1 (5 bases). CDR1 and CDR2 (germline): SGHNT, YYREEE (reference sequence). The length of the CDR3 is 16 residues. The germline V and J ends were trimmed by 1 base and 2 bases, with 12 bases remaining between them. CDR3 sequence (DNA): TGTGCCAGCAGCTTGCCCGGGAAGGGGACTAATGAAAAACTGTTTTTT. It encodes CASSLPGKGTNEKLFF.

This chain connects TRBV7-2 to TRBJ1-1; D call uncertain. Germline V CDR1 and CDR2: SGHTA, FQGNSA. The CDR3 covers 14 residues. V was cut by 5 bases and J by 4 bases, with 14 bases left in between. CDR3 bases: TGTGCCAGCAGCCCTAACCCTCTAGGCACTGAAGCTTTCTTT. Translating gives CASSPNPLGTEAFF.

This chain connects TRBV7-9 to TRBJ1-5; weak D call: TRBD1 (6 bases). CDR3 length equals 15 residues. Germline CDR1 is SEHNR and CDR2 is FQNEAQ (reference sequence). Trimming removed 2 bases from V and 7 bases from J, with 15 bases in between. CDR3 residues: CASSLTQGLGQPQHF. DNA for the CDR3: TGTGCCAGCAGCTTAACACAGGGTTTAGGGCAGCCCCAGCATTTT.

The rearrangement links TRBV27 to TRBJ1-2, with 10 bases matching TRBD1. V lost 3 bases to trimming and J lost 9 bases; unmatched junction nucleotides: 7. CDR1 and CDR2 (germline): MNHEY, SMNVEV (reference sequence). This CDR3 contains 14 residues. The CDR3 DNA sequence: TGTGCCAGCAGTTTGACAGGGGGCGCATACCGCTACACCTTC. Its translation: CASSLTGGAYRYTF.

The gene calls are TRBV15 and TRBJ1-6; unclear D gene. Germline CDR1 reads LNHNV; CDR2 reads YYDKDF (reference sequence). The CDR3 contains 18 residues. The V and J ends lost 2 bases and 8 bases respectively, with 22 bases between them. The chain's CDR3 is CATSRSTASQPWDSPLHF. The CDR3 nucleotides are TGTGCCACCAGCAGATCTACCGCCAGCCAACCTTGGGATTCACCCCTCCACTTT.

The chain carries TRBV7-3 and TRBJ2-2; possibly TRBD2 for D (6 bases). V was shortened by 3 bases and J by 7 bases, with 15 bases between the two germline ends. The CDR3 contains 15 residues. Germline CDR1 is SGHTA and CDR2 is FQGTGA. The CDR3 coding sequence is TGTGCCAGCAGCTTGGGGACTCCCGGTGGCGGGGAGCTGTTTTTT. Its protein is CASSLGTPGGGELFF.

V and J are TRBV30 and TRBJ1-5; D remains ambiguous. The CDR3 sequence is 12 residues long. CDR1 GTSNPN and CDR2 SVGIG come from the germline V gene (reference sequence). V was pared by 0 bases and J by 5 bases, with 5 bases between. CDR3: CAWSVSDQPQHF. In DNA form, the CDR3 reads TGTGCCTGGAGTGTAAGTGATCAGCCCCAGCATTTT.

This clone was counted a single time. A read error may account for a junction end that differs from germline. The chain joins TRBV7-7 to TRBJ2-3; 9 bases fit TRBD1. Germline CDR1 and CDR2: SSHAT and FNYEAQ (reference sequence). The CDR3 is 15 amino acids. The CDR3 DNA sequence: TGTGCTAGCAGCTTAGGGACAGGGTTTACAGATACGCAGTATTTT. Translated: CASSLGTGFTDTQYF.

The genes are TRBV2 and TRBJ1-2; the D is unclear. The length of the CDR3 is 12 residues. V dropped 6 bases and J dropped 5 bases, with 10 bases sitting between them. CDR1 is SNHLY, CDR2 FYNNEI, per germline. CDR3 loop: CASRGFVYGYTF. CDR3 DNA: TGTGCCAGCAGAGGCTTCGTATATGGCTACACCTTC.

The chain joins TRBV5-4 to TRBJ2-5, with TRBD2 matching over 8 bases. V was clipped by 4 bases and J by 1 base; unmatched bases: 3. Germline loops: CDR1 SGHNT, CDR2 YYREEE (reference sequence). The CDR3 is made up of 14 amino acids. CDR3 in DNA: TGTGCCAGCAGCCTAACTAGCGGCCAAGAGACCCAGTACTTC. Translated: CASSLTSGQETQYF.

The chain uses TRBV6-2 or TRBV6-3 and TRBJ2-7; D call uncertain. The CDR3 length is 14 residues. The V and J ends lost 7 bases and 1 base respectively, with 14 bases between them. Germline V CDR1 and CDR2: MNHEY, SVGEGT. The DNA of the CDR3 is TGTGCCAGCAACCCCCCCCGTGAATCCTACGAGCAGTACTTC. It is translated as CASNPPRESYEQYF.

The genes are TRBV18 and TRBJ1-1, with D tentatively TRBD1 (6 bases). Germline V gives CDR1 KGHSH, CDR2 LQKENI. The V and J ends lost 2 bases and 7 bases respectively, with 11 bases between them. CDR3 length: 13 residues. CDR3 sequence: CASSPRAGDEAFF. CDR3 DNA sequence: TGTGCCAGCTCACCAAGGGCAGGGGATGAAGCTTTCTTT.

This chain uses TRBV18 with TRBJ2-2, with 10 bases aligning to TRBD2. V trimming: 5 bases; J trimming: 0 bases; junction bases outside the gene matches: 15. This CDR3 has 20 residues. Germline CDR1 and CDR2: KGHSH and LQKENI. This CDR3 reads CASSSLEASGRMANTGELFF. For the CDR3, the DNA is TGTGCCAGCTCATCCCTGGAAGCTAGCGGGAGAATGGCGAACACCGGGGAGCTGTTTTTT.

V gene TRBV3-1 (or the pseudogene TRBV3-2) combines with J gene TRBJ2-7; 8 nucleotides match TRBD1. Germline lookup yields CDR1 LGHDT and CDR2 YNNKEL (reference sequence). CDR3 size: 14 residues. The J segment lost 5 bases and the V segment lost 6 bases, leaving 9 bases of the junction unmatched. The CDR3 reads CASSPQGVDNEQYF. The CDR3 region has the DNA TGTGCCAGCAGTCCACAGGGGGTAGACAACGAGCAGTACTTC.

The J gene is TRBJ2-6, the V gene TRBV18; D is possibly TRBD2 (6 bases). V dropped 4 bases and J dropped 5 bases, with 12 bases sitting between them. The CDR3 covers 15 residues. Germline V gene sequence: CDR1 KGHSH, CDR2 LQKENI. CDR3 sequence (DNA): TGTGCCAGCTCACTTAAGGAGGGCTGGGCCAACGTCCTGACTTTC. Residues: CASSLKEGWANVLTF.

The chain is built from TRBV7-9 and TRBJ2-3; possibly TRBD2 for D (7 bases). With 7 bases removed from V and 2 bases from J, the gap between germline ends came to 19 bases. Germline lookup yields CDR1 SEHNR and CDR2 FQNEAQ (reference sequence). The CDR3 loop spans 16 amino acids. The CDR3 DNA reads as TGTGCCAGCACCATGGCGGGGGCACAAGTCACAGATACGCAGTATTTT. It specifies CASTMAGAQVTDTQYF.

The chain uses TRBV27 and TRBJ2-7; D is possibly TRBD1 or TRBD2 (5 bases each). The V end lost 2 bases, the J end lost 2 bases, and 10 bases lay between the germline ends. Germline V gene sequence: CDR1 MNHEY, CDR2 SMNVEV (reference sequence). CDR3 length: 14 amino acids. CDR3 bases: TGTGCCAGCAGTTTAGTGCAGGGAGCCTACGAGCAGTACTTC. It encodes CASSLVQGAYEQYF.

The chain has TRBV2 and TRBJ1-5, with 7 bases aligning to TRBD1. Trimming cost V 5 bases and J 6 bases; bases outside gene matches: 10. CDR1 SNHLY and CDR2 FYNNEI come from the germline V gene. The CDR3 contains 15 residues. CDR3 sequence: CASSQGVAFGQPQHF. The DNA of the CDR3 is TGTGCCAGCAGTCAGGGGGTAGCCTTCGGTCAGCCCCAGCATTTT.

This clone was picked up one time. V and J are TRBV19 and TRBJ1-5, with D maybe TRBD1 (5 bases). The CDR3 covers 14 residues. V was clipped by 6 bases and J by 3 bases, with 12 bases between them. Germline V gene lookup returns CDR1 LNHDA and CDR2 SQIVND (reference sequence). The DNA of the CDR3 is TGTGCCAGTAGAACGGGGGTTCTCAATCAGCCCCAGCATTTT. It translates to CASRTGVLNQPQHF.

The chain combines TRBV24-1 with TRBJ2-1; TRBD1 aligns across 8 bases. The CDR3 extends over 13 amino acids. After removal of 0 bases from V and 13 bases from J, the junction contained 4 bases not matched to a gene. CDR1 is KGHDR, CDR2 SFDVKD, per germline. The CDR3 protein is CATSDLRQGAQFF. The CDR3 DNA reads TGTGCCACCAGTGATTTGCGGCAGGGGGCCCAGTTCTTC.

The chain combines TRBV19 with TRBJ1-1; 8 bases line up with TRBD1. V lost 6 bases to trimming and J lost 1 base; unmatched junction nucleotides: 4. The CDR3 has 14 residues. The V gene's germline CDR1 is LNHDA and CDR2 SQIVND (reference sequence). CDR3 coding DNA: TGTGCCAGTAGGGGACAGGCCCAGAACACTGAAGCTTTCTTT. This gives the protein CASRGQAQNTEAFF.

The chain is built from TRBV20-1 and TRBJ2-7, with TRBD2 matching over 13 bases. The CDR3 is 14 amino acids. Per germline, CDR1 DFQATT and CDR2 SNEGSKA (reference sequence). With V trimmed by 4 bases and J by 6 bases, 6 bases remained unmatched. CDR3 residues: CSAIELAGGVEQYF. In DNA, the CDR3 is TGCAGTGCTATTGAACTAGCGGGAGGGGTCGAGCAGTACTTC.

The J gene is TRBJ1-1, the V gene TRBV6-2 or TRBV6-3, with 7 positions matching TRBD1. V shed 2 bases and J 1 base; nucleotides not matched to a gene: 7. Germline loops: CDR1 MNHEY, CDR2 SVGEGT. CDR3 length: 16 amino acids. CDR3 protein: CASSYATGVTNTEAFF. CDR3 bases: TGTGCCAGCAGTTACGCAACAGGGGTTACGAACACTGAAGCTTTCTTT.

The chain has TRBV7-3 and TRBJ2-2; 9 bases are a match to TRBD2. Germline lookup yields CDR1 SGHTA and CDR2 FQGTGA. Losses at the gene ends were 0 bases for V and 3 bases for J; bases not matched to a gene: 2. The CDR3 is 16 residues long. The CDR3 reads CASSLTAGGHTGELFF. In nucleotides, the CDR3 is TGTGCCAGCAGCTTAACGGCGGGAGGGCACACCGGGGAGCTGTTTTTT.